This TCR beta chain comes out of a study of blood T cells in healthy people across ages. Points from the study as a whole: More naive CD4+ cells and higher diversity were found in long-lived than in aged donors.

PCR was performed a second time for about 6 to 12 cycles using a sample-barcoded 5' primer and a J-beta primer mix. Tagging of each cDNA molecule was performed by a template-switch adaptor with 12 random nucleotides. Every sample gave at least 3 million paired-end reads containing CDR3. Using its own MiXCR run on the 5' RACE reads, TCRdb lists one record per CDR3 protein. The sample lists over 700,000 distinct CDR3 sequences, approximately 53% occurring once. Note on this clonotype: Antigen: not known.

This CDR3 has 14 amino acids. Per the germline V gene, CDR1 is MNHNS and CDR2 is SASEGT. The junction had 14 bases not matched to a gene; V was cut back by 6 bases and J by 11 bases. Sample: blood. This chain links TRBV6-1 with TRBJ2-5, with 8 bases that match TRBD2. The clonotype was recovered from a man older than 75 in good health. The CDR3 DNA reads TGTGCCAGCAGCCCCGGACTAGCTAGGAATGAGCAGTACTTC. Protein sequence: CASSPGLARNEQYF.